This T cell receptor (beta chain) is drawn from a study of beta chain features in type 1 diabetes. Study at large: Age, gender and cell yields were similar between patients and healthy donors. General study results and limits: Cells expressing TCR highly could be over-represented by cDNA sequencing.

Points on this clone: Antigen specificity is unknown.

The investigators reverse transcribed all of the isolated RNA, so they sequenced expressed TCRB transcripts. Some clones are missing from TCRdb's copy, which holds only in-frame ones; the method was immunoSEQ multiplex PCR. The sample consists of a few hundred thousand clones, around 13% of them appearing once. Via CD45RO/CCR7/CD25/CD127/CD95/CD27, cells of the CD4+ naive, central memory, regulatory and stem cell-like memory subsets were sorted. Sorted populations all had greater than 95% purity. The CDR3 length is 14 residues. CDR1 SGHTA and CDR2 FQGNSA come from the germline V gene. V shed 2 bases, J shed 11 bases, and the junction held 5 bases outside the gene matches.

V and J are TRBV7-2 and TRBJ1-6; 8 positions agree with TRBD1. The sequenced material came from naive CD4+ T cells from blood. This receptor was identified in a young man in good health. For the CDR3, the DNA is TGTGCCAGCAGCTTAAAGGGACAGGATACACCCCTCCACTTT. It translates to CASSLKGQDTPLHF.